These 21 T cell receptor beta chains were sequenced from one sample in a study of blood T cell repertoires in COVID-19. Repertoires were generated with immunoSEQ multiplex PCR, while TCRdb's copy carries only in-frame clones and drops some. In the table there are 150,000 to 200,000 clones, more than 75% of which are singletons. The sequencing input was PBMCs or T cells enriched from blood (not recorded which). The receptor source for this set is a woman in her forties or fifties with acute COVID-19.

The rearrangement joins TRBV28 to TRBJ1-4; D is perhaps TRBD1 (5 bases). The CDR3 length is 15 residues. Germline loops: CDR1 MDHEN, CDR2 SYDVKM. Between the trimmed V and J ends, which lost 4 bases and 4 bases, there was a span of 13 bases. This CDR3 reads CASSSKGPLNEKLFF. CDR3 DNA sequence: TGTGCCAGCAGTTCTAAGGGGCCCCTTAATGAAAAACTGTTTTTT.

The rearrangement uses TRBV6-5 and TRBJ1-5; possible D gene TRBD1, 6 bases. The CDR3 is 14 amino acids. The germline V gene has CDR1 MNHEY and CDR2 SVGAGI. The V gene lost 4 bases and the J gene lost 1 base, with 8 bases spanning the gap. CDR3 protein: CASSSGQSNQPQHF. The CDR3 region has the DNA TGTGCCAGCAGTTCGGGACAAAGCAATCAGCCCCAGCATTTT.

The V gene is TRBV3-1 (or the pseudogene TRBV3-2), the J gene TRBJ2-1, with TRBD2 identical over 11 bases. Losses at the gene ends were 2 bases for V and 1 base for J; bases not matched to a gene: 1. Germline V gene sequence: CDR1 LGHDT, CDR2 YNNKEL (reference sequence). This CDR3 is 16 amino acids long. This chain's CDR3 is CASSQIAGGSYNEQFF. The CDR3 DNA follows: TGTGCCAGCAGCCAAATAGCGGGGGGGTCCTACAATGAGCAGTTCTTC.

The chain employs TRBV6-2 or TRBV6-3 and TRBJ1-3; D not certain. The CDR3 has 14 residues. From germline, CDR1 is MNHEY and CDR2 SVGEGT. The germline V and J ends were trimmed by 6 bases and 0 bases, with 9 bases remaining between them. CDR3 loop: CASSLHYSGNTIYF. Written as DNA, the CDR3 is TGTGCCAGCAGCCTACATTACTCTGGAAACACCATATATTTT.

The chain couples TRBV2 to TRBJ1-1; possible D gene TRBD1, 6 bases. There are 14 residues in the CDR3. The germline gives CDR1 SNHLY, CDR2 FYNNEI. V was pared by 4 bases and J by 1 base, with 10 bases between. In DNA, the CDR3 is TGTGCCAGCAGTGCCCGGGGACAGAACACTGAAGCTTTCTTT. It specifies CASSARGQNTEAFF.

The J gene is TRBJ1-2, the V gene TRBV12-5; the match to TRBD1 covers 8 bases. Trimming cost V 3 bases and J 4 bases; bases outside gene matches: 10. CDR1 and CDR2 (germline): LGHNT, FRNRAP. The CDR3 spans 16 residues. This CDR3 is CASGFLQGASLYGYTF. The CDR3 nucleotides read TGTGCTAGTGGTTTTCTCCAGGGGGCCAGCCTCTATGGCTACACCTTC. Using reference TRBV12-5 and TRBJ1-2 for the parts outside the CDR3, the full variable domain is DARVTQTPRHKVTEMGQEVTMRCQPILGHNTVFWYRQTMMQGLELLAYFRNRAPLDDSGMPKDRFSAEMPDATLATLKIQPSEPRDSAVYFCASGFLQGASLYGYTFGSGTRLTVV.

The chain recombines TRBV20-1 with TRBJ1-1; 7 bases align to TRBD1. The length of the CDR3 is 14 residues. J gave up 3 bases and V 3 bases, and 7 bases lay outside the gene matches. Germline V gives CDR1 DFQATT, CDR2 SNEGSKA (reference sequence). CDR3 bases: TGCAGTGCTAGTACTTGGGACAGTTACACTGAAGCTTTCTTT. It encodes CSASTWDSYTEAFF.

This rearrangement joins TRBV5-6 to TRBJ2-7; the match to TRBD1 covers 9 bases. V lost 3 bases and J lost 0; bases outside the gene matches: 7. The CDR3 is 16 amino acids. Germline-derived CDR1 and CDR2 are SGHDT and YYEEEE. The CDR3: CASSSVGTGPSYEQYV. In DNA form, the CDR3 reads TGTGCCAGCAGCTCGGTGGGGACAGGGCCCTCCTACGAGCAGTACGTC.

The chain uses TRBV5-6 and TRBJ1-6; tentatively, D is TRBD1 (5 bases). The CDR3 totals 15 residues. Germline V lookup: CDR1 SGHDT, CDR2 YYEEEE. V was shortened by 4 bases and J by 7 bases, with 15 bases between the two germline ends. CDR3 loop: CASSLLGGWNSPLHF. The CDR3, as DNA: TGTGCCAGCAGCCTCCTCGGGGGTTGGAATTCACCCCTCCACTTT.

The chain links TRBV24-1 to TRBJ2-1; the D gene is possibly TRBD1 (6 bases). CDR3 size: 16 residues. Germline CDR1 reads KGHDR; CDR2 reads SFDVKD. With 1 base removed from V and 4 bases from J, the gap between germline ends came to 13 bases. CDR3 sequence (DNA): TGTGCCACCAGTGATTTTAACAGGGCAGGTTACAATGAGCAGTTCTTC. It is translated as CATSDFNRAGYNEQFF.

This chain connects TRBV6-6 to TRBJ2-5; 11 bases are shared with TRBD2. V was clipped by 5 bases and J by 2 bases; unmatched bases: 4. The CDR3 length is 15 residues. Per the germline V gene, CDR1 is MNHNY and CDR2 is SVGAGI (reference sequence). The CDR3, as DNA: TGTGCCAGCAGTAGATTAGCGGGGGGGCAAGAGACCCAGTACTTC. Amino acids: CASSRLAGGQETQYF.

This sequence joins TRBV4-1 and TRBJ1-2; possibly TRBD1 for D (5 bases). Germline CDR1 MGHRA, CDR2 YSYEKL. This CDR3 contains 17 residues. V shed 4 bases and J shed 0 bases, with 18 bases lying between them. The CDR3: CASSRWETGDSNYGYTF. CDR3 nucleotides: TGCGCCAGCAGCCGTTGGGAAACAGGCGATTCTAACTATGGCTACACCTTC.

The V and J genes are TRBV6-7 and TRBJ1-4; no firm D call. TRBV6-7 is known as an ORF, though its function is uncertain. V was clipped by 0 bases and J by 0 bases, with 11 bases between them. The CDR3 is 17 amino acids. The CDR3 loop reads CASSYSTRSATNEKLFF. The CDR3 region has the DNA TGTGCCAGCAGTTACTCGACAAGGTCAGCAACTAATGAAAAACTGTTTTTT.

The genes are TRBV19 and TRBJ1-5; perhaps TRBD1 as D (6 bases). With 1 base removed from V and 0 bases from J, the gap between germline ends came to 19 bases. The CDR3 is made up of 19 amino acids. Germline V gives CDR1 LNHDA, CDR2 SQIVND (reference sequence). The DNA of the CDR3 is TGTGCCAGTAGTATAGGACGACCCAACAGGGCCTATAGCAATCAGCCCCAGCATTTT. Translating it yields CASSIGRPNRAYSNQPQHF.

The chain is built from TRBV7-9 and TRBJ2-1; D unclear. Germline V CDR1 and CDR2: SEHNR, FQNEAQ (reference sequence). The CDR3 extends over 13 amino acids. The V and J ends lost 5 bases and 13 bases respectively, with 18 bases between them. This chain's CDR3 is CASSPTGVSPQFF. CDR3 bases: TGTGCCAGCAGCCCAACGGGTGTCTCCCCCCAGTTCTTC.

This clone was recorded a few times. This chain connects TRBV5-6 to TRBJ1-3; perhaps TRBD1 as D (5 bases). This CDR3 has 16 residues. Deletions cut 2 bases from V and 4 bases from J, with 16 bases between. Germline V gene data show CDR1 as SGHDT and CDR2 as YYEEEE. The CDR3 DNA sequence: TGTGCCAGCAGCTTCATGGGACTTCGAGCGGGAAACACCATATATTTT. This translates into CASSFMGLRAGNTIYF.

The count of this clone is one. The chain recombines TRBV5-5 with TRBJ1-1, with TRBD1 identical over 7 bases. The CDR3 contains 13 residues. Germline CDR1 SGHKS, CDR2 YYEKEE (reference sequence). Trimming took 5 bases from V and 5 from J; bases not matched to a gene: 6. The CDR3 DNA is TGTGCCAGCAGTGACAGGGTTCCGACTGAAGCTTTCTTT. Protein: CASSDRVPTEAFF.

The chain links TRBV3-1 (or the pseudogene TRBV3-2) to TRBJ1-3; TRBD1 is a possible D gene (5 bases). There are 16 residues in the CDR3. From germline, CDR1 is LGHDT and CDR2 YNNKEL (reference sequence). Trimming removed 6 bases from V and 0 bases from J, with 15 bases in between. CDR3 coding DNA: TGTGCCAGCAGATGGGGCGCGGCCAGCTCTGGAAACACCATATATTTT. Translated, it gives CASRWGAASSGNTIYF.

The rearrangement links TRBV7-6 to TRBJ1-6; the D gene is possibly TRBD1 (6 bases). There are 13 residues in the CDR3. With 3 bases removed from V and 7 bases from J, the gap between germline ends came to 7 bases. Germline-derived CDR1 and CDR2 are SGHVS and FNYEAQ. The CDR3 protein is CASSFDRNSPLHF. In nucleotides, the CDR3 is TGTGCCAGCAGCTTCGACAGGAATTCACCCCTCCACTTT.

V is TRBV4-2 and J is TRBJ1-5, with D perhaps matching TRBD1 (6 bases). Germline CDR1 is LGHNA and CDR2 is YNFKEQ. The CDR3 consists of 17 residues. V lost 3 bases, J lost 0 bases, and 15 bases lay in between. The CDR3 loop reads CASSQAVRGNSNQPQHF. The CDR3 nucleotides read TGTGCCAGCAGCCAGGCCGTGAGGGGGAATAGCAATCAGCCCCAGCATTTT.

This clone was found once. A read error may produce the germline difference seen at one junction end. The V call is TRBV11-2, the J call TRBJ1-1; D not resolved. This CDR3 is built from 11 residues. Germline V gene sequence: CDR1 SGHAT, CDR2 FQNNGV. CDR3 protein: CASSLVEVPVF. The CDR3 region has the DNA TGTGCCAGCAGCTTAGTAGAGGTACCAGTTTTT.